The entry that follows covers one T cell receptor beta chain sequence. The data stem from a study of blood T cell repertoires in COVID-19. This CDR3 spans 13 amino acids. Trimming removed 3 bases from V and 2 bases from J; junction bases left unmatched: 0. CDR1 is SGDLS, CDR2 YYNGEE, per germline. Original processing notes: Counts of nucleated cells, estimated from reference gene primer amplification, were obtained. Profiled with immunoSEQ multiplex PCR; TCRdb holds only in-frame clones, not every one. The DNA was the basis for D and trimming; V, J and clone size are from that table. The sample shows more than 350,000 clones, around nine tenths of them seen only once.

The receptor was derived from a woman aged 18-30 years who had been exposed to COVID-19. This chain links TRBV9 with TRBJ1-2; 8 nucleotides agree with TRBD1. Sequenced material: PBMCs or T cells enriched from blood (not recorded which). CDR3 nucleotides: TGTGCCAGCAGCGGACAGGGGAACTATGGCTACACCTTC. Its translation: CASSGQGNYGYTF.